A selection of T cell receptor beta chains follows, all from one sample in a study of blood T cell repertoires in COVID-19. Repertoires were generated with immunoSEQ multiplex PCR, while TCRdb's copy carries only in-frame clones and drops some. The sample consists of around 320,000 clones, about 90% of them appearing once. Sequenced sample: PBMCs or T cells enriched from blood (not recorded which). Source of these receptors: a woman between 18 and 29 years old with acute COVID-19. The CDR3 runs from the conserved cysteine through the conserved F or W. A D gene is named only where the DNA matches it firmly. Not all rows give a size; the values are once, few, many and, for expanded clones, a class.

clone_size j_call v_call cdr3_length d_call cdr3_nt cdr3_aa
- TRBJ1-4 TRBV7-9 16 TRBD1 TGTGCCAGCAGCTTAGAAACCGGACAGGGACATGAAAAACTGTTTTTT CASSLETGQGHEKLFF
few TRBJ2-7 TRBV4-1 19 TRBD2 TGCGCCAGCAGCCAAGATAGATCGGCTAGCGGGGAGCGGGCCTACGAGCAGTACTTC CASSQDRSASGERAYEQYF
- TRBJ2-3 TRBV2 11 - TGTGCCAGCAGTTGGAGGGATACGCAGTATTTT CASSWRDTQYF
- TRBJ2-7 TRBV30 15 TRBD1 TGTGCCTGGTCCGTACTCCCCCAGGGGGCGGGGGAGCAGTACTTC CAWSVLPQGAGEQYF
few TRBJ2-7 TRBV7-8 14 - TGTGCCAGCAGCTTAGATACGGTCTCCTACGAGCAGTACTTC CASSLDTVSYEQYF
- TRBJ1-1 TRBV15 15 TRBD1 TGTGCCACCAGCAGACTTACAGGGGGCATGACTGAAGCTTTCTTT CATSRLTGGMTEAFF
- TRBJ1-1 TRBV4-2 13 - TGTGCCAGCAGCTCAACCAGGGACACTGAAGCTTTCTTT CASSSTRDTEAFF
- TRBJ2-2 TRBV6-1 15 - TGTGCCAGCAGTGAAGACAGGGTAGATACCGGGGAGCTGTTTTTT CASSEDRVDTGELFF
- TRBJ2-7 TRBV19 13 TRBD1 TGTGCCAGTAGTAGGGACAGCTTCTACGAGCAGTACTTC CASSRDSFYEQYF
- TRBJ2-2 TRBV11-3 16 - TGTGCCAGCAGCTTAGTTGGGGGCCATAACACCGGGGAGCTGTTTTTT CASSLVGGHNTGELFF
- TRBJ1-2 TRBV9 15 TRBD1 TGTGCCAGCAGCACAGGGGATAATACTTGGTATGGCTACACCTTC CASSTGDNTWYGYTF
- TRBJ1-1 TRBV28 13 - TGTGCCAGCAGTCAACCTAACAGGGTTGAAGCTTTCTTT CASSQPNRVEAFF
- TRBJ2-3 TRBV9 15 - TGTGCCAGCAGCAAAACCCAGGAGGGCACAGATACGCAGTATTTT CASSKTQEGTDTQYF
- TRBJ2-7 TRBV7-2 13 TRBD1 TGTGCCAGCAGTCCCACAGGGGACTACGAGCAGTACTTC CASSPTGDYEQYF
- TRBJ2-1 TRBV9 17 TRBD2 TGTGCCAGCAGCGTAGACGCGGGACTAGCTGCCTACAATGAGCAGTTCTTC CASSVDAGLAAYNEQFF
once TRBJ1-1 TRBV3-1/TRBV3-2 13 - TGTGCCAGCAGCCTCCTGGGCCAGGGTGAAGCTTTCTTT CASSLLGQGEAFF